The 2 T cell receptor beta chains reported below all come from one sample, sequenced in a study of blood T cell repertoires in COVID-19. Profiling relied on immunoSEQ multiplex PCR, and the TCRdb table lists in-frame clones only, not all of them. The table includes some 180,000 clones, roughly 80% detected once. The sequenced material came from peripheral blood. The receptor set was obtained from a human donor in a cohort sampled during active COVID-19.

The table lists this clone with a few counts. The V and J genes are TRBV11-2 and TRBJ2-7; D is perhaps TRBD1 (5 bases). Trimming shortened V by 0 bases and J by 4 bases, and 10 bases separated the two germline ends. Germline V gives CDR1 SGHAT, CDR2 FQNNGV. The CDR3 contains 14 residues. The CDR3 sequence: CASSLEGRAYEQYF. For the CDR3, the DNA is TGTGCCAGCAGCTTAGAGGGCAGGGCGTACGAGCAGTACTTC.

This chain joins TRBV10-2 and TRBJ2-1; 11 nucleotides align to TRBD2. Germline V gene data show CDR1 as WSHSY and CDR2 as SAAADI. The CDR3 runs to 22 residues. Trimming cost V 7 bases and J 0 bases; bases outside gene matches: 23. The CDR3 is CASTTDFRLAGPPYSSYNEQFF. The CDR3 DNA sequence: TGCGCCAGCACCACTGATTTTAGACTAGCGGGGCCACCCTATAGCTCCTACAATGAGCAGTTCTTC.